The entry below gives a single T cell receptor beta chain sequence along with its context. Its antigen is undetermined. The record originates from a study of cytomegalovirus exposure and HLA in healthy donors. General study results and limits: Later analysis suggested most CMV-associated TCR beta chains were HLA-restricted. Most of the TCR beta V segments (in an earlier analysis) were productive either about 90% or about 30% of the time. A later analysis revealed that TCR association rates differed between HLA loci, peaking at DRB1 and bottoming out at HLA-C.

PCR primers comprised 60 Vbeta and 13 Jbeta primers. Only in-frame clones appear in the TCRdb table, and some are missing; sequencing was by immunoSEQ multiplex PCR. Among roughly 160,000 clones listed, roughly 79% were seen once. The clonotype originates from a man aged 25 to 40 in good health and CMV-seronegative. The sample was PBMCs.

In DNA form, the CDR3 reads TGTGCCAGCAGTGACGAAGGGGGGGCCGTTACGCAGTATTTT. It encodes CASSDEGGAVTQYF. The chain carries TRBV6-4 and TRBJ2-3, with D tentatively TRBD2 (7 bases). Germline-derived CDR1 and CDR2 are MRHNA and SNTAGT. The CDR3 spans 14 residues. V gave up 2 bases and J gave up 8 bases, with 14 bases separating them.